These T cell receptor beta chains were read from a single sample in a study of OX40 agonist ivuxolimab in advanced cancers. Data came from immunoSEQ multiplex PCR; TCRdb stores just in-frame clones and leaves some out. In the table there are about 49,000 clones, around 85% of which are singletons. Sequencing used CD4+ or CD8+ T cells sorted from blood, obtained in a trial of the OX40 agonist ivuxolimab. The source of these receptors is an adult with an advanced solid tumor such as melanoma, head and neck, liver or kidney cancer. Each CDR3 is given with its conserved first and last residue. D genes are given only for firm matches. Clone size is not always given. Where it is, it says once, few, many or a class for expanded clones.

clone_size,j_call,v_call,d_call,cdr3_nt,cdr3_aa
once,TRBJ2-3,TRBV4-1,TRBD2,TGCGCCAGCAGTCCAGCCGGGACTAGCGGGGGCACAGATACGCAGTATTTT,CASSPAGTSGGTDTQYF
.,TRBJ1-1,TRBV20-1,.,TGCAGTGCCCCCGGCGGCACTGAAGCTTTCTTT,CSAPGGTEAFF
.,TRBJ1-2,TRBV5-1,.,TGCGCCAGCAGCAAGGAGACTAACTATGGCTACACCTTC,CASSKETNYGYTF
.,TRBJ2-1,TRBV27,.,TGTGCCAGCAGTTCCCCTACCGGGAGTCGGGAGCAGTTCTTC,CASSSPTGSREQFF
.,TRBJ2-7,TRBV19,.,TGTGCCAGTAGTCATGCGGACAGAAGCTTCTACGAGCAGTACTTC,CASSHADRSFYEQYF
.,TRBJ2-2,TRBV7-2,TRBD2,TGTGCCGCTAGCGGGGACACCGGGGAGCTGTTTTTT,CAASGDTGELFF
once,TRBJ1-2,TRBV14,.,TGTGCCAGCAGCCAACTCGATTTCTATGGCTACACCTTC,CASSQLDFYGYTF
.,TRBJ1-3,TRBV12-5,.,TGTGCTAGTGGTTTGGGGGGCTCTGGAAACACCATATATTTT,CASGLGGSGNTIYF
.,TRBJ1-2,TRBV5-5,.,TGTGCCAGCAGCTTGGACAGGAGTATTTATGGCTACACCTTC,CASSLDRSIYGYTF
.,TRBJ2-1,TRBV5-6,.,TGTGCCAGCAGCTTGGTTAGCAATGAGCAGTTCTTC,CASSLVSNEQFF
once,TRBJ1-3,TRBV7-9,.,TGTGCCAGCAGCCGAACTGTTGGGGGGACGGGTGGAAACACCATATATTTT,CASSRTVGGTGGNTIYF
.,TRBJ2-1,TRBV15,.,TGTGCCACCAGCCCAGGGCGGGGCAATGAGCAGTTCTTC,CATSPGRGNEQFF
.,TRBJ2-7,TRBV9,.,TGTGCCAGCAGCCCTGGGAGCTCCTACGAGCAGTACTTC,CASSPGSSYEQYF
.,TRBJ2-3,TRBV6-1,.,TGTGCCAGCAGTGAAGCGCCGGTGAGGGTGGCCAGGGAAGATACGCAGTATTTT,CASSEAPVRVAREDTQYF
.,TRBJ2-5,TRBV11-2,.,TGTGCCAGCAGCTCGGAGTCGAGAGGCATACAAGAGACCCAGTACTTC,CASSSESRGIQETQYF
.,TRBJ2-6,TRBV6-4,.,TGTGCCAGCAGTTGGAGCACCACGACAAAGTCGGGCCAACGTCCTGATTTC,CASSWSTTTKSGQRPDF
.,TRBJ2-1,TRBV9,.,TGTGCCAGCAGCTTTGGACAGAACAATGAGCAGTTCTTC,CASSFGQNNEQFF
.,TRBJ2-1,TRBV7-6,TRBD1,TGTGCCAGCAGCCCCTCAGGGGGACCGACGAATGAGCAGTTCTTC,CASSPSGGPTNEQFF
.,TRBJ1-4,TRBV7-9,.,TGTGCCAGCAGCCCGACAGTGAATGAAAAACTGTTTTTT,CASSPTVNEKLFF
.,TRBJ2-1,TRBV4-3,.,TGCGCCAGCAGCAACCTCGGGCCGAACAATGAGCAGTTCTTC,CASSNLGPNNEQFF
.,TRBJ2-2,TRBV7-7,.,TGTGCCAGCAGTCTACAAGACGGGGAGCTGTTTTTT,CASSLQDGELFF
once,TRBJ1-3,TRBV19,TRBD1,TGTGCCAGGATGATGAAGCGGACAGGGAAAAACACCATATATTTT,CARMMKRTGKNTIYF
.,TRBJ2-5,TRBV7-9,TRBD2,TGTGCCAGCAGCGTGAGCGGGGGGGCCCAAGAGACCCAGTACTTC,CASSVSGGAQETQYF
few,TRBJ2-2,TRBV7-6,.,TGTGCCAGCAGCTACCAACCGCAGGGTGGCGGGGAGCTGTTTTTT,CASSYQPQGGGELFF
.,TRBJ2-1,TRBV29-1,.,TGCAGCCCCCCCGGGGGGCGAACCTACAATGAGCAGTTCTTC,CSPPGGRTYNEQFF
.,TRBJ2-1,TRBV28,.,TGTGCCAGCAGTTTCAATGAGCAGTTCTTC,CASSFNEQFF
.,TRBJ2-4,TRBV28,.,TGTGCCAGCAGTATCCACCCCAGGGAGGCCAAAAACATTCAGTACTTC,CASSIHPREAKNIQYF
few,TRBJ2-5,TRBV11-2,.,TGTGCCTCTGAGACTAGACCTCAAGAGACCCAGTACTTC,CASETRPQETQYF
.,TRBJ1-1,TRBV19,.,TGTGCCAGTAGCATTGGGGGAGGAAGCACTGAAGCTTTCTTT,CASSIGGGSTEAFF
.,TRBJ2-5,TRBV6-5,TRBD2,TGTGCCAGCGAGAGCGGGGGTGGCGAGACCCAGTACTTC,CASESGGGETQYF
.,TRBJ2-5,TRBV6-5,.,TGTGCCAGCAGTCCAGGACAGACCCAAGAGACCCAGTACTTC,CASSPGQTQETQYF
.,TRBJ2-5,TRBV10-1,.,TGCGCCAGCAGTGAGGGCAGGGGGGGGGAGACCCAGTACTTC,CASSEGRGGETQYF
.,TRBJ2-7,TRBV5-4,.,TGTGCCAGCAGCTTGGCAGGGAGATCTGAGGACGAGCAGTACTTC,CASSLAGRSEDEQYF
.,TRBJ2-3,TRBV7-6,.,TGTGCCAGCAGCCCTCGGACAGTAAGCACAGATACGCAGTATTTT,CASSPRTVSTDTQYF
.,TRBJ2-2,TRBV28,TRBD1,TGTGCCAGCAGTTTCTTCCAGGGGGAAGCCGGGGAGCTGTTTTTT,CASSFFQGEAGELFF
.,TRBJ1-5,TRBV28,TRBD1,TGTGCCAGCAAGGGACAGGGAGAATATCAGCCCCAGCATTTT,CASKGQGEYQPQHF
.,TRBJ2-5,TRBV6-5,TRBD2,TGTGCCTGCGGGGGGGGACTTCAAGAGACCCAGTACTTC,CACGGGLQETQYF
.,TRBJ1-3,TRBV19,.,TGTGCCAGTAGTGCAGTTGGAAACACCATATATTTT,CASSAVGNTIYF
.,TRBJ2-5,TRBV27,.,TGTGCCAGCGGCCTGAGGGCCCAAGAGACCCAGTACTTC,CASGLRAQETQYF
.,TRBJ2-3,TRBV9,.,TGTGCCAGCAGCTTTGGGGAGGGGGAGGCAGATACGCAGTATTTT,CASSFGEGEADTQYF
.,TRBJ2-1,TRBV7-9,TRBD2,TGTGCCAGCAGCTTGGGTTCTAGCGGGGGGGCACATGAGCAGTTCTTC,CASSLGSSGGAHEQFF
.,TRBJ2-5,TRBV25-1,TRBD1,TGTGCCACCCGACAGGGATTAGAGACCCAGTACTTC,CATRQGLETQYF
once,TRBJ2-3,TRBV18,.,TGTGCCAGCTCACCGGGCGCAGGCTCGGCAGATACGCAGTATTTT,CASSPGAGSADTQYF
medium-sized,TRBJ2-5,TRBV9,TRBD1,TGTGCCAGCAGCGTAGGGGACAGGGGGCTATGGGAGACCCAGTACTTC,CASSVGDRGLWETQYF
few,TRBJ1-1,TRBV5-1,TRBD1,TGCGCCAGCAGCTCAACCGGACAGGGGAGAACTGAAGCTTTCTTT,CASSSTGQGRTEAFF
.,TRBJ1-2,TRBV2,.,TGTGCCAGCAGTGAAAGGGTAAACTATGGCTACACCTTC,CASSERVNYGYTF
.,TRBJ2-1,TRBV18,.,TGTGCCAGCTCACCATCCGCGGGGAGCTCCTACAATGAGCAGTTCTTC,CASSPSAGSSYNEQFF
.,TRBJ2-1,TRBV11-3,.,TGTGCCAGCAGCTCAAAAAACGGTATTCTTGAGCAGTTCTTC,CASSSKNGILEQFF
.,TRBJ1-5,TRBV28,.,TGTGCCAGCCGCCCACTGGGGGTGGGCAATCAGCCCCAGCATTTT,CASRPLGVGNQPQHF
.,TRBJ2-5,TRBV28,.,TGTGCCAGCAGTTTAGAGGGTTGGGAGACCCAGTACTTC,CASSLEGWETQYF
.,TRBJ1-3,TRBV4-2,.,TGTGCCAGCAGCCAGGGTGTCTCTGGAAACACCATATATTTT,CASSQGVSGNTIYF
.,TRBJ2-3,TRBV11-2,.,TGTGCCAGCAGCTTAGGGGCCCCAGGGCAGTATTTT,CASSLGAPGQYF
.,TRBJ2-1,TRBV9,TRBD2,TGTGCCAGCAGCGTAGTTAGCGGGGTTTACAATGAGCAGTTCTTC,CASSVVSGVYNEQFF
few,TRBJ1-6,TRBV27,.,TGTGCCAGCAGTCCCACCCGGGCATGGAATTCACCCCTCCACTTT,CASSPTRAWNSPLHF
.,TRBJ1-3,TRBV7-6,.,TGTGCCAGCAGCATTGCAAACTCTGGAAACACCATATATTTT,CASSIANSGNTIYF